The rows below give T cell receptor beta chains drawn from one sample of a study of regulatory T cells in long-lasting Graves disease. TCRdb re-called the multiplex PCR reads through MiXCR, storing one row per CDR3 protein. The repertoire holds approximately 480,000 distinct CDR3 sequences, with 15% to 20% as singletons. These records were also assigned to another study, of T cells in Graves' hyperthyroidism and ophthalmopathy.

The material sequenced was peripheral blood mononuclear cells (PBMCs), taken at new diagnosis, from a patient treated with antithyroid drugs. These receptors were collected from a middle-aged man with Graves disease. CDR3s include the opening cysteine and the closing phenylalanine or tryptophan. A D gene is named only where the DNA matches it firmly. Clone sizes are given selectively: once, few, many, or a class where the clone is expanded.

j_call: TRBJ2-3; d_call: NA; clone_size: NA; v_call: TRBV5-5; cdr3_nt: TGTGCCAGCAGAGGAAGGGGAGACCGCACAGATACGCAGTATTTT; cdr3_aa: CASRGRGDRTDTQYF
j_call: TRBJ1-4; d_call: TRBD1; clone_size: many; v_call: TRBV5-1; cdr3_nt: TGCGCCAGCAGCTTCGGACAGGGGGTAATGGTTAATGAAAAACTGTTTTTT; cdr3_aa: CASSFGQGVMVNEKLFF
j_call: TRBJ1-2; d_call: NA; clone_size: few; v_call: TRBV12-5; cdr3_nt: TGTGCTAGTGCTCGGGATTTTTGGGGCTACACCTTC; cdr3_aa: CASARDFWGYTF
j_call: TRBJ2-1; d_call: NA; clone_size: many; v_call: TRBV12-3/TRBV12-4; cdr3_nt: TGTGCCAGCAGTCCCCCGGACTCCGGGTACAATGAGCAGTTCTTC; cdr3_aa: CASSPPDSGYNEQFF
j_call: TRBJ1-1; d_call: NA; clone_size: NA; v_call: TRBV5-6; cdr3_nt: TGTGCCAGCGGCGCCGGGACACCTAACACTGAAGCTTTCTTT; cdr3_aa: CASGAGTPNTEAFF
j_call: TRBJ2-6; d_call: NA; clone_size: many; v_call: TRBV20-1; cdr3_nt: TGCAGTGCTAGAGATACTGGCAGAGCTGGGCTCTCTGGGGCCAACGTCCTGACTTTC; cdr3_aa: CSARDTGRAGLSGANVLTF
j_call: TRBJ1-1; d_call: TRBD1; clone_size: few; v_call: TRBV28; cdr3_nt: TGTGCCAGCAGATCGACAGGGGAAGCTTTCTTT; cdr3_aa: CASRSTGEAFF
j_call: TRBJ1-6; d_call: NA; clone_size: NA; v_call: TRBV11-2; cdr3_nt: TGTGCCAGCACCCCAGGGTTTTCGGAAAATTCACCCCTCCACTTT; cdr3_aa: CASTPGFSENSPLHF
j_call: TRBJ1-2; d_call: NA; clone_size: NA; v_call: TRBV12-3/TRBV12-4; cdr3_nt: TGTGCCAGCAGCTGGGGGCTACAAGGCTACACCTTC; cdr3_aa: CASSWGLQGYTF
j_call: TRBJ1-2; d_call: NA; clone_size: many; v_call: TRBV28; cdr3_nt: TGTGCCAGCAGTTTGCGCCAATACTATGGCTACACCTTC; cdr3_aa: CASSLRQYYGYTF
j_call: TRBJ2-1; d_call: TRBD2; clone_size: NA; v_call: TRBV19; cdr3_nt: TGTGCCAGTAGCGCGACAGGACTAGCGGCATACAATGAGCAGTTCTTC; cdr3_aa: CASSATGLAAYNEQFF
j_call: TRBJ1-5; d_call: NA; clone_size: many; v_call: TRBV20-1; cdr3_nt: TGCAGTGTCCGGAGTCGCAATCAGCCCCAGCATTTT; cdr3_aa: CSVRSRNQPQHF
j_call: TRBJ2-4; d_call: NA; clone_size: many; v_call: TRBV3-1; cdr3_nt: TGTGCCAGCAGCCAAGATATGAACATTCAGTACTTC; cdr3_aa: CASSQDMNIQYF
j_call: TRBJ1-2; d_call: NA; clone_size: NA; v_call: TRBV2; cdr3_nt: TGTGCCAGCAGTGAACTCGGGCCGGGGCGGGTTGGCTACACCTTC; cdr3_aa: CASSELGPGRVGYTF
j_call: TRBJ2-2; d_call: NA; clone_size: NA; v_call: TRBV12-3/TRBV12-4; cdr3_nt: TGTGCCAGCAATGGGCTTCCAGGGGAGCTGTTTTTT; cdr3_aa: CASNGLPGELFF
j_call: TRBJ2-1; d_call: TRBD2; clone_size: NA; v_call: TRBV20-1; cdr3_nt: TGCAGTGCTAGGGGGACTAGCGGGATCAGCGAGCAGTTCTTC; cdr3_aa: CSARGTSGISEQFF
j_call: TRBJ1-4; d_call: NA; clone_size: few; v_call: TRBV5-4; cdr3_nt: TGTGCCAGCAGTTATATGGCCGGGGGGCTCCATAATGAAAAACTGTTTTTT; cdr3_aa: CASSYMAGGLHNEKLFF
j_call: TRBJ2-1; d_call: TRBD1; clone_size: many; v_call: TRBV7-2; cdr3_nt: TGTGCCAGCAGCTTAGCCCCAGGGACAGCTTCCTATGAGCAGTTCTTC; cdr3_aa: CASSLAPGTASYEQFF
j_call: TRBJ2-2; d_call: NA; clone_size: few; v_call: TRBV12-3/TRBV12-4; cdr3_nt: TGTGCCAGCAGTTTCGGAGGGAGAGGGCTGTTTTTT; cdr3_aa: CASSFGGRGLFF
j_call: TRBJ2-7; d_call: TRBD1; clone_size: many; v_call: TRBV20-1; cdr3_nt: TGCAGTGCTAGAACAGGGACAGGGGTGTACGAGCAGTACTTC; cdr3_aa: CSARTGTGVYEQYF
j_call: TRBJ2-2; d_call: NA; clone_size: NA; v_call: TRBV29-1; cdr3_nt: TGCAGCGGTCAATGGGATCCCAGGCACGGGGAGCTGTTTTTT; cdr3_aa: CSGQWDPRHGELFF
j_call: TRBJ1-6; d_call: TRBD1; clone_size: NA; v_call: TRBV12-3/TRBV12-4; cdr3_nt: TGTGCCAGCAGTCCCGGGACAGGGTTGGATTCACCCCTCCACTTT; cdr3_aa: CASSPGTGLDSPLHF
j_call: TRBJ2-7; d_call: NA; clone_size: NA; v_call: TRBV29-1; cdr3_nt: TGCAGCGTTGAATTGCACGGGGTCTACTCCTACGAGCAGTACTTC; cdr3_aa: CSVELHGVYSYEQYF
j_call: TRBJ1-5; d_call: TRBD1; clone_size: few; v_call: TRBV29-1; cdr3_nt: TGCAGCGTTCGGACAGGGGGTGAGGATCAGCCCCAGCATTTT; cdr3_aa: CSVRTGGEDQPQHF
j_call: TRBJ2-2; d_call: TRBD2; clone_size: many; v_call: TRBV2; cdr3_nt: TGTGCCAGCAGACGTGCGGGAGGGCCGGGCACCGGGGAGCTGTTTTTT; cdr3_aa: CASRRAGGPGTGELFF
j_call: TRBJ2-5; d_call: TRBD2; clone_size: NA; v_call: TRBV2; cdr3_nt: TGTGCCAGCAGTGAATGGGGCGGGAGGCTGGGGGAGACCCAGTACTTC; cdr3_aa: CASSEWGGRLGETQYF
j_call: TRBJ2-7; d_call: NA; clone_size: many; v_call: TRBV7-9; cdr3_nt: TGTGCCAGCAGCTTAGGGGCACCCCGCAACGAGCAGTACTTC; cdr3_aa: CASSLGAPRNEQYF
j_call: TRBJ2-5; d_call: TRBD1; clone_size: NA; v_call: TRBV5-1; cdr3_nt: TGTGCCAGCAGCGACGGGACAGGGAATTTGCGGGGAGAGACCCAGTACTTC; cdr3_aa: CASSDGTGNLRGETQYF
j_call: TRBJ1-5; d_call: NA; clone_size: NA; v_call: TRBV15; cdr3_nt: TGTGCCACCAGCAGAGATCTTAGGGACAGCAATCAGCCCCAGCATTTT; cdr3_aa: CATSRDLRDSNQPQHF
j_call: TRBJ2-3; d_call: NA; clone_size: few; v_call: TRBV19; cdr3_nt: TGTGCCAGTAGTATGATGGGGCGGGCAGCTGAGGGAGATACGCAGTATTTT; cdr3_aa: CASSMMGRAAEGDTQYF
j_call: TRBJ2-2; d_call: NA; clone_size: many; v_call: TRBV29-1; cdr3_nt: TGCAGCGTTCGACTAGGAGTTGGACCGAACACCGGGGAGCTGTTTTTT; cdr3_aa: CSVRLGVGPNTGELFF
j_call: TRBJ2-2; d_call: TRBD2; clone_size: NA; v_call: TRBV12-3/TRBV12-4; cdr3_nt: TGTGCCAGCAGTTTGGGACTAGCGGGAGAAGGACCGAACACCGGGGAGCTGTTTTTT; cdr3_aa: CASSLGLAGEGPNTGELFF
j_call: TRBJ2-7; d_call: TRBD2; clone_size: few; v_call: TRBV25-1; cdr3_nt: TGTGCCAGCAGTGAATATCCGGGGAATAGCGGGATACTGGGCGAGCAGTACTTC; cdr3_aa: CASSEYPGNSGILGEQYF
j_call: TRBJ2-2; d_call: NA; clone_size: NA; v_call: TRBV9; cdr3_nt: TGTGCCAGCAGCGTAGAGCTGAGGGCTGCCGGGGAGCTGTTTTTT; cdr3_aa: CASSVELRAAGELFF
j_call: TRBJ2-3; d_call: NA; clone_size: many; v_call: TRBV7-3; cdr3_nt: TGTGCCAGCAGCCTTTCCTCCAGGGCAGATACGCAGTATTTT; cdr3_aa: CASSLSSRADTQYF
j_call: TRBJ2-1; d_call: TRBD2; clone_size: NA; v_call: TRBV14; cdr3_nt: TGTGCCAGCAGCCCCAGCGGCGGGAGGAACAATGAGCAGTTCTTC; cdr3_aa: CASSPSGGRNNEQFF
j_call: TRBJ2-3; d_call: NA; clone_size: many; v_call: TRBV11-2; cdr3_nt: TGTGCCAGCAGCTTAGGTCCGCTCGCAGATACGCAGTATTTT; cdr3_aa: CASSLGPLADTQYF
j_call: TRBJ2-3; d_call: TRBD2; clone_size: many; v_call: TRBV7-3; cdr3_nt: TGTGCCAGCAGCTTAAGGGGACTAGACACAGATACGCAGTATTTT; cdr3_aa: CASSLRGLDTDTQYF
j_call: TRBJ1-2; d_call: NA; clone_size: NA; v_call: TRBV2; cdr3_nt: TGTGCCAGCACTGACAGGAGCTCTTACTATGGCTACACCTTC; cdr3_aa: CASTDRSSYYGYTF
j_call: TRBJ2-1; d_call: TRBD2; clone_size: few; v_call: TRBV28; cdr3_nt: TGTGCCAGCAGCCACCGCCGGGGGAGGGCCTCCTACAATGAGCAGTTCTTC; cdr3_aa: CASSHRRGRASYNEQFF
j_call: TRBJ2-7; d_call: NA; clone_size: few; v_call: TRBV6-1; cdr3_nt: TGTGCCAGCAGAGAGGTGAGGGAGCAGTACTTC; cdr3_aa: CASREVREQYF
j_call: TRBJ2-1; d_call: NA; clone_size: NA; v_call: TRBV10-3; cdr3_nt: TGTGCCATCAAAACAGGAAACAATGAGCAGTTCTTC; cdr3_aa: CAIKTGNNEQFF
j_call: TRBJ2-5; d_call: TRBD2; clone_size: many; v_call: TRBV28; cdr3_nt: TGTGCCAGCACCACACCCGGACTAGCGGGAGTAGAGACCCAGTACTTC; cdr3_aa: CASTTPGLAGVETQYF
j_call: TRBJ2-7; d_call: TRBD1; clone_size: many; v_call: TRBV11-2; cdr3_nt: TGTGCCAGCAGCTTAATTCGGCGGACAGGATACTCCTACGAGCAGTACTTC; cdr3_aa: CASSLIRRTGYSYEQYF
j_call: TRBJ2-3; d_call: TRBD2; clone_size: many; v_call: TRBV20-1; cdr3_nt: TGCAGTGCTAGGAGCGGGAGAGACACAGATACGCAGTATTTT; cdr3_aa: CSARSGRDTDTQYF
j_call: TRBJ2-7; d_call: TRBD2; clone_size: many; v_call: TRBV2; cdr3_nt: TGTGCCAGCAGTGACTTAGCGGGGCCTTACGAGCAGTACTTC; cdr3_aa: CASSDLAGPYEQYF
j_call: TRBJ2-1; d_call: NA; clone_size: few; v_call: TRBV10-2; cdr3_nt: TGCGCCAGCAGTGGGGGTGTCAACTACAATGAGCAGTTCTTC; cdr3_aa: CASSGGVNYNEQFF
j_call: TRBJ1-2; d_call: TRBD1; clone_size: NA; v_call: TRBV9; cdr3_nt: TGTGCCAGCAGCGCGTCCGGGACAGGGGGCTATGGCTACACCTTC; cdr3_aa: CASSASGTGGYGYTF
j_call: TRBJ2-7; d_call: NA; clone_size: few; v_call: TRBV29-1; cdr3_nt: TGCAGCGTTGCGGAAACCTCCTACGAGCAGTACTTC; cdr3_aa: CSVAETSYEQYF